The 26 T cell receptor beta chains reported below all come from one sample, sequenced in a study of regulatory T cells in long-lasting Graves disease. HTBI primers from iRepertoire and Arm-PCR of CDR3 regions yielded the TCR beta libraries. TCRdb re-analysed the multiplex PCR reads in MiXCR, keeping a single row per CDR3 protein. The data show around 500,000 distinct CDR3 sequences, more than 10% seen once. The time point: newly diagnosed GD, antithyroid drugs for less than 3 months. The authors made the TCR library using RNA they extracted from PBMCs. This sample also appeared in a second study, on T cells in Graves' hyperthyroidism and ophthalmopathy.

The specimen was peripheral blood mononuclear cells (PBMCs), collected at new diagnosis, from a patient treated with antithyroid drugs. These receptors all come from a woman aged 25 to 39 with Graves disease.

This clonotype was seen ten or more times. For the CDR3, the DNA is TGTGCCAGCAGTGAAGGCGGCACCGACACTGAAGCTTTCTTT. Protein product: CASSEGGTDTEAFF. The chain links TRBV2 to TRBJ1-1, with no clear D. The CDR3 has 14 amino acids. Germline V CDR1 and CDR2: SNHLY, FYNNEI. The V and J ends lost 1 base and 3 bases respectively, with 9 bases between them.

The rearrangement links TRBV24-1 to TRBJ2-1; no reliable D call. The V gene lost 3 bases and the J gene lost 5 bases, with 13 bases spanning the gap. The CDR3 has 15 residues. Germline-derived CDR1 and CDR2 are KGHDR and SFDVKD. CDR3 region: CATSDPVQTNNEQFF. For the CDR3, the DNA is TGTGCCACCAGTGATCCGGTACAGACGAACAATGAGCAGTTCTTC.

The table lists this clonotype with many counts. This sequence joins TRBV29-1 and TRBJ1-2, with 7 bases matching TRBD1. In germline, CDR1 is SQVTM, CDR2 ANQGSEA. The CDR3 length is 14 residues. Losses at the gene ends were 3 bases for V and 6 bases for J; bases not matched to a gene: 10. The CDR3 loop reads CSVDRQGPENGYTF. CDR3 nucleotides: TGCAGCGTTGATAGACAGGGCCCAGAGAATGGCTACACCTTC.

This clonotype was counted many times. The chain employs TRBV11-2 and TRBJ2-4, with 7 bases that match TRBD1. The CDR3 spans 17 residues. J was trimmed by 1 base and V by 0 bases; bases with no gene match: 6. CDR1 is SGHAT, CDR2 FQNNGV, per germline. The DNA of the CDR3 is TGTGCCAGCAGCTTAGATTTAAGGGGGCACGCCAAAAACATTCAGTACTTC. Residues: CASSLDLRGHAKNIQYF.

This clonotype came up many times. The V gene is TRBV15, the J gene TRBJ1-1, with D possibly being TRBD1 (6 bases). The V gene lost 2 bases and the J gene lost 11 bases, with 15 bases spanning the gap. Germline lookup yields CDR1 LNHNV and CDR2 YYDKDF (reference sequence). The CDR3 runs 13 residues. The CDR3 nucleotides are TGTGCCACCAGCAGATGGGGGCCCCCCGAGGCTTTCTTT. Protein product: CATSRWGPPEAFF.

This clonotype appeared many times. Compared with germline, one end of the junction differs, possibly owing to a read error. The rearrangement uses TRBV4-3 and TRBJ1-5; no clear D gene. Germline loops: CDR1 LGHNA, CDR2 YSLEER. This CDR3 contains 13 residues. Here the CDR3 reads CDSSQDSHQPQHF. The CDR3, as DNA: TGCGACAGCAGCCAAGATTCCCATCAGCCCCAGCATTTT.

This clonotype has ten or more counts. V and J are TRBV19 and TRBJ1-1; D is possibly TRBD1 (5 bases). Germline V lookup: CDR1 LNHDA, CDR2 SQIVND (reference sequence). Trimming stripped 4 bases from V and 3 bases from J, with 12 bases between. CDR3 length: 14 residues. DNA of the CDR3: TGTGCCAGTAGTACGGGGCTGACCCACACTGAAGCTTTCTTT. As protein: CASSTGLTHTEAFF.

This clonotype was seen only a few times. J is TRBJ2-1 and V is TRBV7-9; possibly TRBD1 or TRBD2 for D (5 bases each). This CDR3 spans 14 amino acids. The V end lost 5 bases, the J end lost 6 bases, and 14 bases lay between the germline ends. Germline V gene data show CDR1 as SEHNR and CDR2 as FQNEAQ (reference sequence). CDR3 residues: CASSPPLGVNEQFF. The DNA of the CDR3 is TGTGCCAGCAGCCCCCCCTTGGGGGTCAATGAGCAGTTCTTC.

The chain couples TRBV20-1 to TRBJ2-1; D ambiguous. The CDR3 spans 14 residues. In germline, CDR1 is DFQATT, CDR2 SNEGSKA (reference sequence). Trimming shortened V by 6 bases and J by 0 bases, and 12 bases separated the two germline ends. The CDR3 reads CSASIKGSYNEQFF. In DNA form, the CDR3 reads TGCAGTGCCAGTATCAAGGGCTCCTACAATGAGCAGTTCTTC.

The CDR3 spells CASSYDRGSYEQYF. The CDR3, as DNA: TGTGCCAGCAGCTACGACAGGGGATCCTACGAGCAGTACTTC. The genes are TRBV5-4 and TRBJ2-7, with TRBD1 matching over 8 bases. Germline V lookup: CDR1 SGHNT, CDR2 YYREEE (reference sequence). The CDR3 contains 14 residues. V lost 3 bases and J lost 1; bases outside the gene matches: 3.

This clonotype was found a few times. This sequence joins TRBV19 and TRBJ1-5; unclear D gene. CDR1 and CDR2 (germline): LNHDA, SQIVND (reference sequence). This CDR3 contains 13 residues. Trimming removed 1 base from V and 9 bases from J, with 10 bases in between. The CDR3 coding sequence is TGTGCCAGTAGTATAGGCCGGACCTCGCCCCAGCATTTT. Protein: CASSIGRTSPQHF.

This clonotype came up many times. The rearrangement links TRBV25-1 to TRBJ2-7; 9 nucleotides agree with TRBD1. J was trimmed by 5 bases and V by 1 base; bases with no gene match: 15. The CDR3 length is 18 residues. Germline loops: CDR1 MGHDK, CDR2 SYGVNS. In DNA form, the CDR3 reads TGTGCCAGCAGTGAATCAATGCGTTCTTGGGACAGGGAAGACGAGCAGTACTTC. Residues: CASSESMRSWDREDEQYF.

This clonotype has more than one count but fewer than ten. The V call is TRBV4-1, the J call TRBJ2-1; 8 bases fit TRBD1. Trimming removed 1 base from V and 8 bases from J; junction bases left unmatched: 16. This CDR3 is built from 18 residues. Per germline, CDR1 MGHRA and CDR2 YSYEKL. The CDR3 loop reads CASSQVILAWTGSDEQFF. Here the CDR3 DNA reads TGCGCCAGCAGCCAAGTGATTTTGGCATGGACAGGGAGCGATGAGCAGTTCTTC.

This clonotype was recorded many times. The chain is built from TRBV28 and TRBJ1-2, with D possibly being TRBD1 (5 bases). Per germline, CDR1 MDHEN and CDR2 SYDVKM. This CDR3 region has 15 residues. Trimming removed 5 bases from V and 8 bases from J, with 21 bases in between. CDR3 in DNA: TGTGCCAGCAGTGCGAGGGGCAGGGCAGTTTACGGCTACACCTTC. It translates to CASSARGRAVYGYTF.

This chain joins TRBV5-1 and TRBJ1-1, with 8 nucleotides matching TRBD1. The CDR3 contains 16 residues. Trimming removed 4 bases from V and 0 bases from J; junction bases left unmatched: 8. CDR1 is SGHRS, CDR2 YFSETQ, per germline. The CDR3 nucleotides read TGCGCCAGCAGCCCGGACAGGGCACGGTTGAACACTGAAGCTTTCTTT. It yields the protein CASSPDRARLNTEAFF.

This clonotype was counted ten times or more. J is TRBJ1-1 and V is TRBV29-1; D unclear. Germline V gives CDR1 SQVTM, CDR2 ANQGSEA. CDR3 length: 13 amino acids. The V and J ends lost 2 bases and 3 bases respectively, with 10 bases between them. The CDR3 protein is CSVENSRDTEAFF. The CDR3 region has the DNA TGCAGCGTTGAAAACAGCCGAGACACTGAAGCTTTCTTT.

This chain connects TRBV7-9 to TRBJ2-2, with no clear D. The V and J ends lost 5 bases and 0 bases respectively, with 10 bases between them. The CDR3 runs 15 residues. Germline CDR1 and CDR2: SEHNR and FQNEAQ (reference sequence). CDR3: CASSARPANTGELFF. Here the CDR3 DNA reads TGTGCCAGCAGCGCCCGACCCGCGAACACCGGGGAGCTGTTTTTT.

This clonotype was observed a few times. The chain uses TRBV7-2 and TRBJ2-1, with D tentatively TRBD1 or TRBD2 (5 bases each). The germline gives CDR1 SGHTA, CDR2 FQGNSA. The V end was cut by 1 base, the J end by 5 bases, with 12 bases between. The CDR3 totals 15 residues. The CDR3 loop reads CASSLGGVGNNEQFF. In DNA, the CDR3 is TGTGCCAGCAGCTTAGGAGGGGTTGGGAACAATGAGCAGTTCTTC.

This clonotype showed up just a few times. The rearrangement uses TRBV3-1 and TRBJ2-7; D not resolved. Trimming pared 6 bases from V and 3 bases from J, leaving 12 bases between. The germline V gene has CDR1 LGHDT and CDR2 YNNKEL (reference sequence). The CDR3 loop spans 13 amino acids. As DNA, the CDR3 is TGTGCCAGCAGGTCCTCGGTGAACTACGAGCAGTACTTC. This encodes CASRSSVNYEQYF.

This clonotype was seen at least ten times. The J gene is TRBJ2-3, the V gene TRBV2; 11 bases line up with TRBD2. Trimming removed 3 bases from V and 4 bases from J; junction bases left unmatched: 6. Germline CDR1 reads SNHLY; CDR2 reads FYNNEI. The CDR3 length is 16 residues. CDR3 loop: CASSDRLAGGADTQYF. The CDR3 DNA reads TGTGCCAGCAGTGATCGGCTAGCGGGAGGCGCAGATACGCAGTATTTT.

To note about this clonotype: A much bigger clone sits one base away, suggesting this may be a read error. V is TRBV10-3 and J is TRBJ2-7; possibly TRBD1 for D (6 bases). V lost 8 bases and J lost 3, with 14 bases in between. This CDR3 is built from 13 residues. In germline, CDR1 is ENHRY, CDR2 SYGVKD. CDR3 sequence reads: CAIGGKVIYEQYF. The CDR3, as DNA: TGTGCCATCGGGGGCAAGGTGATCTACGAGCAGTACTTC.

There are many counts of this clonotype. The genes are TRBV27 and TRBJ2-7; D ambiguous. CDR3 length equals 15 residues. V was clipped by 4 bases and J by 2 bases, with 15 bases between them. Germline V gene sequence: CDR1 MNHEY, CDR2 SMNVEV (reference sequence). CDR3 nucleotides: TGTGCCAGCAGTTGGGGAAAAACGCGGACCTACGAGCAGTACTTC. Translated, it gives CASSWGKTRTYEQYF.

This clonotype was seen repeatedly, ten times or more. The chain employs TRBV5-1 and TRBJ1-2; no clear D gene. Between the trimmed V and J ends, which lost 1 base and 3 bases, there was a span of 7 bases. The CDR3 consists of 13 residues. Germline lookup yields CDR1 SGHRS and CDR2 YFSETQ. In nucleotides, the CDR3 is TGCGCCAGCAGCTTGTTACCAGACTATGGCTACACCTTC. Protein sequence: CASSLLPDYGYTF.

This clonotype was counted at least ten times. The chain links TRBV24-1 to TRBJ2-6, with no clear D. The CDR3 consists of 11 residues. V was clipped by 12 bases and J by 4 bases, with 6 bases between them. From germline, CDR1 is KGHDR and CDR2 SFDVKD. The CDR3 nucleotides are TGTGCCGTCGAAGGGGCCAACGTCCTGACTTTC. Amino acids: CAVEGANVLTF.

This clonotype was counted once. A far bigger clonotype differs at one base, so this is likely a read error. The chain employs TRBV7-3 and TRBJ2-5; D uncertain. The germline V gene has CDR1 SGHTA and CDR2 FQGTGA. The CDR3 runs 13 residues. With 5 bases removed from V and 3 bases from J, the gap between germline ends came to 10 bases. This chain's CDR3 is CASSLSPEETQYF. The CDR3 nucleotides are TGTGCCAGCAGCCTCAGCCCGGAAGAGACCCAGTACTTC.

This clonotype was picked up many times. The chain links TRBV6-2 or TRBV6-3 to TRBJ1-5; 9 positions match TRBD1. This CDR3 has 16 residues. J was trimmed by 5 bases and V by 0 bases; bases with no gene match: 5. Germline CDR1 reads MNHEY; CDR2 reads SVGEGT. CDR3 bases: TGTGCCAGCAGTTACTCGCTGGGACAGGGATATCAGCCCCAGCATTTT. Its protein is CASSYSLGQGYQPQHF.